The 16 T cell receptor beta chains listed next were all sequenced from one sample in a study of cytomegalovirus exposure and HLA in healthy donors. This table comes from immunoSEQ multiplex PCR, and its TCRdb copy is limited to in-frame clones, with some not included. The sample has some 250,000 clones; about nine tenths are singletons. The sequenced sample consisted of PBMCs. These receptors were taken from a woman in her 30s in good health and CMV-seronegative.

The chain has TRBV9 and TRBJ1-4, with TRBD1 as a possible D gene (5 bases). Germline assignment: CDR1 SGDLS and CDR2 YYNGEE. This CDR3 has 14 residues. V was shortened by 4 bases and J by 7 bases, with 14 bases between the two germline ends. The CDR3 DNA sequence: TGTGCCAGCAGCCCATCAGGACATCGTGAAAAACTGTTTTTT. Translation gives CASSPSGHREKLFF.

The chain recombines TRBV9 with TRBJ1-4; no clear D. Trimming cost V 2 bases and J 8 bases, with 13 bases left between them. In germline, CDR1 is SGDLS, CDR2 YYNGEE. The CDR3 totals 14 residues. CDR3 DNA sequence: TGTGCCAGCAGCGTGGACGGACGGCCAGAAAAACTGTTTTTT. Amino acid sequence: CASSVDGRPEKLFF.

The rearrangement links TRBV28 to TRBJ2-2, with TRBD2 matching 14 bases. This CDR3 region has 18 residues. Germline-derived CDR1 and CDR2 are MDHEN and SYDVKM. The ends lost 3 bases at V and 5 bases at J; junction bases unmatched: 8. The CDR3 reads CASSFGTSGRTITGELFF. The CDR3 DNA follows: TGTGCCAGCAGTTTTGGGACTAGCGGGAGAACGATAACCGGGGAGCTGTTTTTT.

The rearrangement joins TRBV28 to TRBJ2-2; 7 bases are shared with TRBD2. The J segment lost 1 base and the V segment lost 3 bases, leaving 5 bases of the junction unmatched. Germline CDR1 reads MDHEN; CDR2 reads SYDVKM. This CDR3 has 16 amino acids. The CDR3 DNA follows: TGTGCCAGCAGTTTCGGGAGCGGGGTGAACACCGGGGAGCTGTTTTTT. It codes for CASSFGSGVNTGELFF. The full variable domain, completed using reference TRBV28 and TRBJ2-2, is DVKVTQSSRYLVKRTGEKVFLECVQDMDHENMFWYRQDPGLGLRLIYFSYDVKMKEKGDIPEGYSVSREKKERFSLILESASTNQTSMYLCASSFGSGVNTGELFFGEGSRLTVL.

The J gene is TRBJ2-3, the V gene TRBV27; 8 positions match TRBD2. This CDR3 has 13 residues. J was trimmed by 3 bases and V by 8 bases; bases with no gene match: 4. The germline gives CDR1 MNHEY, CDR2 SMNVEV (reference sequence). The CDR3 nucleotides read TGTGCCAGCGCGGGGGGCCTAACAGATACGCAGTATTTT. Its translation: CASAGGLTDTQYF.

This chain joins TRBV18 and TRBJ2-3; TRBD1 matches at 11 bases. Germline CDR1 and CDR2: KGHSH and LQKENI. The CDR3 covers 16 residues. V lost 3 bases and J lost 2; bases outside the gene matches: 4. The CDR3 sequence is CASSPWTGGTTDTQYF. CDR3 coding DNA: TGTGCCAGCTCACCCTGGACAGGGGGCACCACAGATACGCAGTATTTT.

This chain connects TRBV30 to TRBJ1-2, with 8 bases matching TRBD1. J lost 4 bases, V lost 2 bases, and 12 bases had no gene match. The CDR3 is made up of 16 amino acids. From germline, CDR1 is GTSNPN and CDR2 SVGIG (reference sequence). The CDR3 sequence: CAWSPRVAGGSYGYTF. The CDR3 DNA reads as TGTGCCTGGAGTCCGAGGGTGGCAGGGGGCAGCTATGGCTACACCTTC.

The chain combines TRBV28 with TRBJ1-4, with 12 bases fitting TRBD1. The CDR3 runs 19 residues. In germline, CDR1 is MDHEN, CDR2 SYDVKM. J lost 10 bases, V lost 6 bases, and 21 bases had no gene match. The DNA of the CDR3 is TGTGCCAGCAGACCCCCGGGACAGGGGGCGAGGACGACGGCAGCAAAACTGTTTTTT. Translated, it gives CASRPPGQGARTTAAKLFF.

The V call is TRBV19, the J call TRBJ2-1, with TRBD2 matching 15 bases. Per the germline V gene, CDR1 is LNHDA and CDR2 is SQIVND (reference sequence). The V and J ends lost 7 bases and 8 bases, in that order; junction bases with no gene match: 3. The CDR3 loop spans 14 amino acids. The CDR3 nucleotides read TGTGCCAGTATAGGACTAGCGGGAGGGGATGAGCAGTTCTTC. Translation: CASIGLAGGDEQFF.

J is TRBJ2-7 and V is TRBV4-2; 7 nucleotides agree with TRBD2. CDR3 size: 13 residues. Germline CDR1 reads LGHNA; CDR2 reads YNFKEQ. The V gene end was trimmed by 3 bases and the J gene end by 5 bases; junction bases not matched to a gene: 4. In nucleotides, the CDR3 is TGTGCCAGCAGCCAGTCCGGGAGGAACGAGCAGTACTTC. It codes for CASSQSGRNEQYF.

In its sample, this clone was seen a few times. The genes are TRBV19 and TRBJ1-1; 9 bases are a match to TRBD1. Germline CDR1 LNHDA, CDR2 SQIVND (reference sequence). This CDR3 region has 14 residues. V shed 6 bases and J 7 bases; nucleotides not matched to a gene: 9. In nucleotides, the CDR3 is TGTGCCAGTAGCAGAAGGACAGGGGCAGTTGAAGCTTTCTTT. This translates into CASSRRTGAVEAFF.

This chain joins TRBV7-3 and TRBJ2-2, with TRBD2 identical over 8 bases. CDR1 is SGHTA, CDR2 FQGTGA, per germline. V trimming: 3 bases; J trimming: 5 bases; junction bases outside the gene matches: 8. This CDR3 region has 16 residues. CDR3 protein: CASSLSGRLGTGELFF. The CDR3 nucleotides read TGTGCCAGCAGCTTGAGCGGGAGACTGGGTACCGGGGAGCTGTTTTTT.

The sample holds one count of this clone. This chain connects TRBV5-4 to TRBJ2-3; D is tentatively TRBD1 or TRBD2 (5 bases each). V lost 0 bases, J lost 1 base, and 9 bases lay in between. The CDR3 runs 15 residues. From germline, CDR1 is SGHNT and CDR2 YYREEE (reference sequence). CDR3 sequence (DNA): TGTGCCAGCAGCTTGGATACGGGGCGCACAGATACGCAGTATTTT. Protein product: CASSLDTGRTDTQYF.

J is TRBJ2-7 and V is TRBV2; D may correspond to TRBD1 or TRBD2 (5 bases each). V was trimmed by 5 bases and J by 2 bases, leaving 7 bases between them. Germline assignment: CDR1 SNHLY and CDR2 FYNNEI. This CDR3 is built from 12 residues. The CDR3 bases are TGTGCCAGCAGTCCGGGGCCCTACGAGCAGTACTTC. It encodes CASSPGPYEQYF.

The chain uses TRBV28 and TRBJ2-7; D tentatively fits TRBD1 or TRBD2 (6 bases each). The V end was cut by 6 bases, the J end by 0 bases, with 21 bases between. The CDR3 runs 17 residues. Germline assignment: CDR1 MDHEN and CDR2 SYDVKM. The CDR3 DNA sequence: TGTGCCAGCAGCCTTACTAGCCGTGGACAGAGCTCCTACGAGCAGTACTTC. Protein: CASSLTSRGQSSYEQYF.

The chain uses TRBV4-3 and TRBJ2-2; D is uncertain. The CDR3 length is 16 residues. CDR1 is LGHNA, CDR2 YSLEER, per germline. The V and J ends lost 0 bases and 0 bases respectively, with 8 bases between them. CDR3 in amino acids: CASSQDVLPNTGELFF. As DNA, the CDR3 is TGCGCCAGCAGCCAAGATGTGCTACCGAACACCGGGGAGCTGTTTTTT.